This T cell receptor beta chain was identified in a study of T cell clonotyping in hematopoietic cell transplantation. Study-level information: Recipients' pretransplant samples followed cytoreduction. Study outcomes and limitations: Graft donor and pretransplant recipient Inverse Simpson Index values predicted broader posttransplant TCR diversity. No sorting was done, leaving CD4 and CD8 contributions mixed.

Sample time point: recipient sample about 28 days before transplant, after cytoreduction. Blood collection times were about day -28 and days 30, 100, 180 posttransplant. The ends were cut back, 6 bases at V and 2 bases at J, with 12 bases in the middle. The CDR3 sequence is 14 residues long. Per germline, CDR1 MNHNY and CDR2 SVGAGI (reference sequence). Profiled with immunoSEQ multiplex PCR; TCRdb holds only in-frame clones, not every one. The top ten hold approximately 5.9% of the sample, which has about 27,000 clones, around 70% seen once. As concerns this clone: The antigen is unknown.

This receptor was obtained from a man between 45 and 60 years old with myelodysplastic syndrome. Some clones in this sample may be carry-over from other donors' samples. The chain joins TRBV6-6 to TRBJ2-3; D possibly corresponds to TRBD2 (5 bases). Material: peripheral blood mononuclear cells, obtained before stem cell transplant. CDR3 sequence (DNA): TGTGCCAGCAGGGCCCTAGACTACACAGATACGCAGTATTTT. This sequence encodes CASRALDYTDTQYF.